One TCR beta chain is described in this entry. Its matching antigen is unknown. Unique molecular identifiers featured in each of the TCR beta cDNA libraries. A population of roughly 0.9 to 11 million T cells gave rise to roughly 500,000 cDNA molecules. One entry per CDR3 protein, called by TCRdb with MiXCR from the PCR reads. This sample has some 800,000 distinct CDR3 sequences, with 46% found just once. These data belong to a study of post-analysis software for immune sequencing data. Turning to the study itself: Recorded disease courses covered relapsing-remitting, secondary progressive and progressive-relapsing multiple sclerosis. Some patients had no subtype annotation.

This CDR3 region has 15 residues. With V trimmed by 3 bases and J by 5 bases, 12 bases remained unmatched. Germline V gene data show CDR1 as DFQATT and CDR2 as SNEGSKA (reference sequence). Study outcomes and limitations: Relative to controls, patients had a few TRBV segments at higher frequency, with TRBV5-6, TRBV5-1 and TRBV20-1 among these. Compared with controls, patients showed significantly lower normalized Chao1 diversity. Under the F measure, samples that were prepared in one batch clustered strongly together.

The sample comprised blood. This sequence was found in a girl aged 5-17 years with multiple sclerosis. The J gene is TRBJ2-7, the V gene TRBV20-1, with 8 bases matching TRBD2. As DNA, the CDR3 is TGCAGTGCTAGGCGTGTACTAGCGGCCCTCCACGAGCAGTACTTC. It codes for CSARRVLAALHEQYF.